The sample holds many counts of the clone carrying this T cell receptor (beta chain). What it binds is not known. The data derive from a study of CD8 T cells in ankylosing spondylitis. Study conclusions and caveats: With a CD8+ phenotype, disease-linked clones were relatively rare in peripheral blood. A motif of seven or eight highly homologous TCR beta variants was seen as apparently characteristic of ankylosing spondylitis blood. Reportedly, matched ankylosing spondylitis synovial fluid was significantly enriched for disease-linked clones.

Using quantitative 5'-RACE with molecular barcodes, the authors made TCR beta libraries. MiXCR was run by TCRdb on the 5' RACE reads, yielding one entry per CDR3 protein. Altogether fewer than 250,000 distinct CDR3 sequences are present, approximately 10% being singletons, with the ten largest covering 21%. Looked up from germline, CDR1 is ENHRY and CDR2 is SYGVKD. Trimming cost V 6 bases and J 1 base; bases outside gene matches: 3. CDR3 length: 14 amino acids. Sequences were obtained from blood, either unsorted or a sorted T cell fraction (not recorded which). This chain uses TRBV10-3 with TRBJ1-1; 9 bases align to TRBD1. The source is a male donor with ankylosing spondylitis or in good health (not recorded which). The CDR3 spells CAISTGGGNTEAFF. For the CDR3, the DNA is TGTGCCATCAGCACAGGGGGCGGGAACACTGAAGCTTTCTTT.